This entry lists 5 T cell receptor beta chains sequenced from one sample in a study of OX40 agonist ivuxolimab in advanced cancers. Some clones are missing from TCRdb's copy, which holds only in-frame ones; the method was immunoSEQ multiplex PCR. Found here are over 150,000 clones, approximately 94% of them singletons; the top ten hold about 0.3%. The specimen comprised CD4+ or CD8+ T cells sorted from blood, sampled in a trial of the OX40 agonist ivuxolimab. All receptors derive from an adult with an advanced solid tumor such as melanoma, head and neck, liver or kidney cancer.

The genes are TRBV7-9 and TRBJ2-3; D perhaps matches TRBD1 (6 bases). This CDR3 contains 14 residues. Trimming cost V 3 bases and J 2 bases, with 9 bases left between them. CDR1 is SEHNR, CDR2 FQNEAQ, per germline (reference sequence). The chain's CDR3 is CASSLRTVTDTQYF. The DNA of the CDR3 is TGTGCCAGCAGCTTGAGGACAGTCACAGATACGCAGTATTTT.

The V gene is TRBV14, the J gene TRBJ1-3; the D is unclear. CDR1 is SGHDN and CDR2 is FVKESK in the germline V gene. V was clipped by 7 bases and J by 3 bases, with 16 bases between them. The CDR3 runs to 15 residues. CDR3 coding DNA: TGTGCCAGCACCTCACTCCAAGTAATTGGAAACACCATATATTTT. Protein: CASTSLQVIGNTIYF.

The rearrangement uses TRBV30 and TRBJ2-1, with TRBD2 matching over 7 bases. V lost 5 bases and J lost 9; bases outside the gene matches: 13. CDR1 and CDR2 (germline): GTSNPN, SVGIG (reference sequence). CDR3 length: 14 residues. CDR3 coding DNA: TGTGCCTGGGGCCCGACCGTGGGGGGGGGTGAGCAGTTCTTC. Residues: CAWGPTVGGGEQFF.

The V call is TRBV10-2, the J call TRBJ1-1; D uncertain. Trimming removed 7 bases at V and 0 bases at J, with 6 bases between. This CDR3 region has 12 residues. Germline V gives CDR1 WSHSY, CDR2 SAAADI. This CDR3 is CASTTLNTEAFF. CDR3 sequence (DNA): TGCGCCAGCACAACCCTGAACACTGAAGCTTTCTTT.

CDR3 protein: CASSVRQGFPLLSGANVLTF. CDR3 nucleotides: TGTGCCAGCAGCGTTCGACAGGGATTCCCCCTCCTCTCTGGGGCCAACGTCCTGACTTTC. The chain combines TRBV9 with TRBJ2-6, with 7 positions matching TRBD1. CDR3 size: 20 residues. CDR1 and CDR2 from the germline V gene are SGDLS and YYNGEE. V lost 2 bases and J lost 0; bases outside the gene matches: 14.